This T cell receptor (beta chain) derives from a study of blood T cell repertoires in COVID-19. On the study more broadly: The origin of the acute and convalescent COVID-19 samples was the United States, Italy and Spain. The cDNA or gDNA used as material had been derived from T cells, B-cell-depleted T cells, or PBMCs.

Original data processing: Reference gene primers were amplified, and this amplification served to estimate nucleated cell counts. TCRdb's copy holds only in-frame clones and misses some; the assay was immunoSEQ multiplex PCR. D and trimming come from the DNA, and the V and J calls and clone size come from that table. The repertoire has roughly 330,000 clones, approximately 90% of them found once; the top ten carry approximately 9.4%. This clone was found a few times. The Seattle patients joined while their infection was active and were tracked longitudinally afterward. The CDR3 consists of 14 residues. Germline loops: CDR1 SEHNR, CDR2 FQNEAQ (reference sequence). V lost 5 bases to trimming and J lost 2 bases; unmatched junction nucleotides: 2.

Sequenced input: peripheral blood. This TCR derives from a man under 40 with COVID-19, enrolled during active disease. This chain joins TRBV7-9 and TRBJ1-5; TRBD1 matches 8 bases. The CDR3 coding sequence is TGTGCCAGCAGCGCGGGACAGGGCAATCAGCCCCAGCATTTT. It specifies CASSAGQGNQPQHF.